This T cell receptor (beta chain) was identified in a study of T cell changes during pregnancy in multiple sclerosis. Trimming took 2 bases from V and 0 from J; bases not matched to a gene: 7. Per germline, CDR1 SQVTM and CDR2 ANQGSEA. The CDR3 covers 15 residues. The data were produced by immunoSEQ multiplex PCR, yet TCRdb's version contains in-frame clones alone and is incomplete. The sample lists about 64,000 clones, roughly 92% occurring once. The chain couples TRBV29-1 to TRBJ2-7; 7 nucleotides agree with TRBD1. Sequencing was performed on peripheral blood, taken in the second trimester of pregnancy. The sequence derives from a female donor with multiple sclerosis, enrolled in a pregnancy study. CDR3 nucleotides: TGCAGCGTTGAATTTCGACGGGACAGCTCCTACGAGCAGTACTTC. This codes for CSVEFRRDSSYEQYF.